The 23 T cell receptor beta chains presented below share a single source sample, sequenced in a study of blood T cell repertoires in COVID-19. Generated by immunoSEQ multiplex PCR, the TCRdb table keeps only in-frame clones and is missing some. Altogether 310,000 or so clones are present, roughly 90% being singletons, with the ten largest covering 4%. The sequenced sample consisted of peripheral blood. These receptors were obtained from a woman aged 50 to 60 with active or convalescent COVID-19.

The chain is built from TRBV7-9 and TRBJ2-7; 10 bases fit TRBD2. Germline V gene sequence: CDR1 SEHNR, CDR2 FQNEAQ (reference sequence). V dropped 5 bases and J dropped 2; count of bases not matched to a gene: 6. The CDR3 consists of 15 residues. This CDR3 is CASSPPGLAAYEQYF. For the CDR3, the DNA is TGTGCCAGCAGCCCCCCCGGACTAGCGGCCTACGAGCAGTACTTC.

The chain carries TRBV7-9 and TRBJ2-5; no clear D gene. The CDR3 covers 14 residues. Trimming cost V 1 base and J 1 base, with 7 bases left between them. The V gene's germline CDR1 is SEHNR and CDR2 FQNEAQ (reference sequence). CDR3 region: CASSLESAQETQYF. CDR3 in DNA: TGTGCCAGCAGCTTAGAAAGCGCCCAAGAGACCCAGTACTTC.

V usage is TRBV30 and J usage is TRBJ2-5; D is uncertain. The CDR3 has 12 residues. Germline values: CDR1 GTSNPN, CDR2 SVGIG (reference sequence). Deletions cut 2 bases from V and 5 bases from J, with 9 bases between. The CDR3 region is CAWSIAGETQYF. The CDR3 nucleotides read TGTGCCTGGAGTATCGCCGGGGAGACCCAGTACTTC. The whole variable domain, remainder taken from reference TRBV30 and TRBJ2-5, is SQTIHQWPATLVQPVGSPLSLECTVEGTSNPNLYWYRQAAGRGLQLLFYSVGIGQISSEVPQNLSASRPQDRQFILSSKKLLLSDSGFYLCAWSIAGETQYFGPGTRLLVL.

The rearrangement uses TRBV30 and TRBJ1-1, with D unresolved. CDR3 length: 13 residues. Germline V gene lookup returns CDR1 GTSNPN and CDR2 SVGIG (reference sequence). The CDR3: CATGGLPNTEAFF. The DNA for the CDR3 is TGTGCAACGGGAGGACTCCCGAACACTGAAGCTTTCTTT.

The V call is TRBV5-6, the J call TRBJ1-1, with a possible D match to TRBD1 (5 bases). V lost 1 base to trimming and J lost 1 base, with 17 bases between them. This CDR3 is built from 17 residues. Germline V CDR1 and CDR2: SGHDT, YYEEEE. CDR3 sequence (DNA): TGTGCCAGCAGCTTGTCGCTCGCGAGGGGAGGGAACACTGAAGCTTTCTTT. Translated, it gives CASSLSLARGGNTEAFF.

The rearrangement joins TRBV7-9 to TRBJ1-6; D is possibly TRBD1 (6 bases). The ends were cut back, 5 bases at V and 3 bases at J, with 14 bases in the middle. CDR3 length: 16 residues. Germline V CDR1 and CDR2: SEHNR, FQNEAQ (reference sequence). CDR3: CASSQQGSLYNSPLHF. Here the CDR3 DNA reads TGTGCCAGCAGCCAACAGGGTTCCCTCTATAATTCACCCCTCCACTTT. Full variable domain (rest looked up from reference TRBV7-9 and TRBJ1-6): DTGVSQNPRHKITKRGQNVTFRCDPISEHNRLYWYRQTLGQGPEFLTYFQNEAQLEKSRLLSDRFSAERPKGSFSTLEIQRTEQGDSAMYLCASSQQGSLYNSPLHFGNGTRLTVT.

This clone showed up just a few times. V usage is TRBV19 and J usage is TRBJ1-1; D gene unclear. Trimming took off 1 base at V and 2 bases at J, with 8 bases between the two ends. Germline lookup yields CDR1 LNHDA and CDR2 SQIVND (reference sequence). The CDR3 length is 14 residues. CDR3 sequence reads: CASSIGALNTEAFF. The DNA for the CDR3 is TGTGCCAGTAGTATAGGGGCACTTAACACTGAAGCTTTCTTT.

V is TRBV24-1 and J is TRBJ2-7; maybe TRBD1 (5 bases). V was trimmed by 4 bases and J by 5 bases, leaving 8 bases between them. Germline V lookup: CDR1 KGHDR, CDR2 SFDVKD. This CDR3 is 12 amino acids long. In DNA, the CDR3 is TGTGCCACCAGTGAGGGCAGGGACGAGCAGTACTTC. The encoded protein is CATSEGRDEQYF.

To note about this clone: Other nucleotide sequences from this sample produce the same CDR3. The chain joins TRBV18 to TRBJ2-7; 14 bases are a match to TRBD2. Per germline, CDR1 KGHSH and CDR2 LQKENI. The CDR3 covers 16 residues. With V trimmed by 3 bases and J by 0 bases, 1 base remained unmatched. CDR3 in amino acids: CASSPGLAGVSYEQYF. The CDR3 nucleotides read TGTGCCAGCTCACCGGGACTAGCGGGGGTCTCCTACGAGCAGTACTTC.

A single count supports this clone. This sequence joins TRBV27 and TRBJ2-2; D is undetermined. CDR3 size: 16 residues. V lost 5 bases to trimming and J lost 2 bases, with 15 bases between them. Germline V gene data show CDR1 as MNHEY and CDR2 as SMNVEV (reference sequence). CDR3 sequence: CASSPYLSLNTGELFF. The CDR3 bases are TGTGCCAGCAGTCCATATCTATCCCTCAACACCGGGGAGCTGTTTTTT.

The chain carries TRBV29-1 and TRBJ1-2, with 10 bases fitting TRBD1. The CDR3 is 13 residues long. Unmatched junction bases numbered 7, after V lost 8 bases and J lost 4 bases. Germline-derived CDR1 and CDR2 are SQVTM and ANQGSEA. CDR3 sequence: CSTPGQGFYGYTF. The CDR3 DNA sequence: TGCAGCACCCCGGGACAGGGGTTCTATGGCTACACCTTC.

The V and J genes are TRBV19 and TRBJ2-5; D gene ambiguous. Germline values: CDR1 LNHDA, CDR2 SQIVND (reference sequence). V gave up 5 bases and J gave up 4 bases, with 5 bases separating them. The CDR3 extends over 11 amino acids. As DNA, the CDR3 is TGTGCCAGTAGTTTTCGAGAGACCCAGTACTTC. Translated: CASSFRETQYF.

The gene calls are TRBV19 and TRBJ1-4, with D possibly being TRBD1 (5 bases). The CDR3 loop spans 14 amino acids. V lost 7 bases, J lost 2 bases, and 11 bases lay in between. CDR1 LNHDA and CDR2 SQIVND come from the germline V gene (reference sequence). As DNA, the CDR3 is TGTGCCAGTAATAGGGCAGGGACTAATGAAAAACTGTTTTTT. Its protein is CASNRAGTNEKLFF.

The CDR3 DNA is TGCGCCAGCAGCCACCGGGGACTAGCGGCCACCGGGGAGCTGTTTTTT. Protein sequence: CASSHRGLAATGELFF. The chain joins TRBV4-3 to TRBJ2-2; 11 bases map to TRBD2. V shed 3 bases, J shed 4 bases, and the junction held 4 bases outside the gene matches. Germline lookup yields CDR1 LGHNA and CDR2 YSLEER. The CDR3 loop spans 16 amino acids.

The rearrangement joins TRBV11-3 to TRBJ1-1; D uncertain. Trimming stripped 3 bases from V and 1 base from J, with 6 bases between. This CDR3 is 13 amino acids long. The germline gives CDR1 SGHNT, CDR2 YENEEA. CDR3 residues: CASSLKQNTEAFF. The CDR3 nucleotides are TGTGCCAGCAGCTTGAAACAGAACACTGAAGCTTTCTTT.

This clone was picked up one time. This chain links TRBV6-5 with TRBJ1-1, with D maybe TRBD1 (5 bases). The CDR3 totals 13 residues. The V gene's germline CDR1 is MNHEY and CDR2 SVGAGI. The V end was cut by 6 bases, the J end by 1 base, with 9 bases between. The CDR3 protein is CASSLGGNTEAFF. The CDR3 bases are TGTGCCAGCAGCCTGGGGGGGAACACTGAAGCTTTCTTT.

The chain carries TRBV2 and TRBJ2-5, with a tentative D call TRBD1 (5 bases). The germline V and J ends were trimmed by 6 bases and 2 bases, with 13 bases remaining between them. The CDR3 is 14 residues long. Germline CDR1 is SNHLY and CDR2 is FYNNEI. The CDR3 protein is CASSLGHLQETQYF. CDR3 nucleotide sequence: TGTGCCAGCAGCCTCGGACACTTACAAGAGACCCAGTACTTC.

CDR3 coding DNA: TGTGCTAGTGGTCCCCCCCCGTACTCTGGAAACACCATATATTTT. It codes for CASGPPPYSGNTIYF. The gene calls are TRBV12-5 and TRBJ1-3; the D is unclear. Trimming stripped 5 bases from V and 0 bases from J, with 11 bases between. This CDR3 is 15 amino acids long. CDR1 is LGHNT and CDR2 is FRNRAP in the germline V gene.

The CDR3, as DNA: TGTGCCAGCAGCCATTATAGGACTAGCGCAACCGAGTTCCGAGAGACCCAGTACTTC. Translation: CASSHYRTSATEFRETQYF. V usage is TRBV28 and J usage is TRBJ2-5; TRBD2 matches at 9 bases. In germline, CDR1 is MDHEN, CDR2 SYDVKM. V shed 6 bases, J shed 4 bases, and the junction held 21 bases outside the gene matches. CDR3 length: 19 residues.

The gene calls are TRBV7-9 and TRBJ2-2; unclear D gene. This CDR3 has 14 amino acids. The V gene's germline CDR1 is SEHNR and CDR2 FQNEAQ (reference sequence). V lost 3 bases, J lost 5 bases, and 10 bases lay in between. The CDR3 DNA reads as TGTGCCAGCAGCTTGGGCAGATTTACCGGGGAGCTGTTTTTT. Translating gives CASSLGRFTGELFF.

This clone was seen more than once but under ten times. V is TRBV2 and J is TRBJ1-2; D possibly corresponds to TRBD1 (5 bases). Germline assignment: CDR1 SNHLY and CDR2 FYNNEI. The CDR3 spans 15 residues. Trimming took 3 bases from V and 5 from J, leaving 16 bases between them. CDR3 DNA sequence: TGTGCCAGCAGTGATACAGGTCGGATCCTTTATGGCTACACCTTC. It is translated as CASSDTGRILYGYTF.

The chain links TRBV24-1 to TRBJ1-1; 7 bases fit TRBD1. In germline, CDR1 is KGHDR, CDR2 SFDVKD. This CDR3 spans 13 amino acids. With 6 bases clipped from V and 3 bases from J, the junction kept 3 bases outside the gene matches. CDR3 DNA sequence: TGTGCCACCAGTCTCAGGGGGGACACTGAAGCTTTCTTT. Amino acids: CATSLRGDTEAFF.

The V gene is TRBV12-5, the J gene TRBJ2-1, with 8 bases aligning to TRBD2. The CDR3 contains 14 residues. The J segment lost 2 bases and the V segment lost 4 bases, leaving 1 base of the junction unmatched. Germline-derived CDR1 and CDR2 are LGHNT and FRNRAP. CDR3 sequence: CASGSLAAYNEQFF. CDR3 nucleotide sequence: TGTGCTAGTGGTTCACTAGCGGCCTACAATGAGCAGTTCTTC.